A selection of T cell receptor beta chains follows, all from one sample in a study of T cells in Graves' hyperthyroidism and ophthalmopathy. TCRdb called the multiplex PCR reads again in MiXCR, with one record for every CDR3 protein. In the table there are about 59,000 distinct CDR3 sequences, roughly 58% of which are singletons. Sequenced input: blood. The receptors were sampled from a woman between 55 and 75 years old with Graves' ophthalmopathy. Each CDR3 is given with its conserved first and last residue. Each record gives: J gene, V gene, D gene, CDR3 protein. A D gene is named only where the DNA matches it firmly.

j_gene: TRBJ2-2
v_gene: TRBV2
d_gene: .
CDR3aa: CASSYSTPNTGELFF

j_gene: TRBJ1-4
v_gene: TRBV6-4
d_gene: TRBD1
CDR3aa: CASSQTGDEKLFF

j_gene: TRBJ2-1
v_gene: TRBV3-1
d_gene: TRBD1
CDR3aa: CASSQDLSRDRQFF

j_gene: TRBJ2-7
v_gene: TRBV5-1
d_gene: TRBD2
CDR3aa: CASSLGTGGNYEQYF

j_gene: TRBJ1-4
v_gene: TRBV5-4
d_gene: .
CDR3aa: CASREGPTNEKPFF

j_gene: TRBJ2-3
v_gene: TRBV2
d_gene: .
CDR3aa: CASSFSAGSTDTQYF

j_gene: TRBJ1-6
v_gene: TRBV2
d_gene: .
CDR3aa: CASRTGTLYGSPLHF

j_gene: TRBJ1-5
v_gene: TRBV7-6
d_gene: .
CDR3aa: CASSSEIGQPQHF

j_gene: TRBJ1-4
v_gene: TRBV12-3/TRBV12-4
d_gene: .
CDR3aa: CASSDPIATNEKLFF

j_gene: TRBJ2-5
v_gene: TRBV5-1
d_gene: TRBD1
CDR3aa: CASSLGQQETQYF

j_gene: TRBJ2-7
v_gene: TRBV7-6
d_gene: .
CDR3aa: CASSLGTGAYEQYF

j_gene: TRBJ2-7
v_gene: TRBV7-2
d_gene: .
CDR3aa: CASSLVWGAYEQYF

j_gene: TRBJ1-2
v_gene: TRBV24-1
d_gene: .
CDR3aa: CATSDADKASNYGYTF

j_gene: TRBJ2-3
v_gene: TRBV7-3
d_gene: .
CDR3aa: CASSLTVGGMGTSTDTQYF

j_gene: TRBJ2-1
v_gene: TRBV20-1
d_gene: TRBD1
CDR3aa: CSARGPGQGYNEQFF

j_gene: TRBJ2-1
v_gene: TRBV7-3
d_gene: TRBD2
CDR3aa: CASSSLTSGIGLFF

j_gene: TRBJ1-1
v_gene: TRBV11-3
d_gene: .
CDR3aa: CASSIPEPVDTEAFF

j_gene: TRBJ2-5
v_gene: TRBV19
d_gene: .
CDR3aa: CASSIGRGGVETQYF

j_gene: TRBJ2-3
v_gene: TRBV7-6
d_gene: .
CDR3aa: CASSVSLMMGPTDTQYF

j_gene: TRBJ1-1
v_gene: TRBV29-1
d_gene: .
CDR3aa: CSVDYGHSAF

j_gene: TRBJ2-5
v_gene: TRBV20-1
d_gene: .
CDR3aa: CSGGGPQETQYF